The next 12 T cell receptor beta chains were all read from a single sample in a study of OX40 agonist ivuxolimab in advanced cancers. Library creation used the immunoSEQ multiplex PCR assay. The source is immuneACCESS, and TCRdb retained only in-frame sequences with V and J called. Part of the clones is not carried over; for the studies checked, unresolved V genes explain less than half of this, and the remainder is unexplained. The sample table holds over 95,000 clones, of which roughly nine tenths were seen once. The ten largest make up roughly 0.31% of the sample. The sample consisted of CD4+ or CD8+ T cells sorted from blood, taken in a trial of the OX40 agonist ivuxolimab. These receptors were taken from an adult with an advanced solid tumor such as melanoma, head and neck, liver or kidney cancer.

Regarding this clone: Other DNA variants within this sample encode the same CDR3. The chain links TRBV7-3 to TRBJ1-1, with D hard to call. The germline V and J ends were trimmed by 2 bases and 1 base, with 5 bases remaining between them. From germline, CDR1 is SGHTA and CDR2 FQGTGA. The CDR3 consists of 13 residues. This CDR3 is CASSLGQNTEAFF. DNA of the CDR3: TGTGCCAGCAGCTTAGGGCAGAACACTGAAGCTTTCTTT. Based on the CDR3 plus reference TRBV7-3 and TRBJ1-1, the full variable domain is GAGVSQTPSNKVTEKGKYVELRCDPISGHTALYWYRQSLGQGPEFLIYFQGTGAADDSGLPNDRFFAVRPEGSVSTLKIQRTERGDSAVYLCASSLGQNTEAFFGQGTRLTVV.

The chain carries TRBV7-2 and TRBJ2-1; D is tentatively TRBD1 or TRBD2 (5 bases each). Per germline, CDR1 SGHTA and CDR2 FQGNSA. The CDR3 totals 15 residues. V lost 0 bases and J lost 6, with 12 bases in between. CDR3 sequence reads: CASSLAGFGANEQFF. Written as DNA, the CDR3 is TGTGCCAGCAGCTTAGCGGGCTTCGGGGCCAATGAGCAGTTCTTC.

The chain links TRBV7-2 to TRBJ2-1; 10 positions agree with TRBD2. CDR1 and CDR2 (germline): SGHTA, FQGNSA. The J segment lost 7 bases and the V segment lost 5 bases, leaving 11 bases of the junction unmatched. The CDR3 is made up of 16 amino acids. The CDR3 here is CASSHAASGSRNEQFF. The CDR3 bases are TGTGCCAGCAGCCATGCCGCTAGCGGGAGCCGGAATGAGCAGTTCTTC.

The CDR3 DNA reads as TGTGCCAGCAGTTTAGGTCTAGCGGGGAACAATGAGCAGTTCTTC. Translating gives CASSLGLAGNNEQFF. J is TRBJ2-1 and V is TRBV28; 9 nucleotides align to TRBD2. The germline V gene encodes CDR1 MDHEN and CDR2 SYDVKM. The CDR3 is 15 amino acids. Germline trimming cut 2 bases from V and 5 bases from J; bases unmatched to any gene: 4.

The chain has TRBV10-3 and TRBJ2-3, with TRBD1 identical over 7 bases. Germline loops: CDR1 ENHRY, CDR2 SYGVKD. The CDR3 spans 12 residues. Losses at the gene ends were 7 bases for V and 2 bases for J; bases not matched to a gene: 0. The CDR3 DNA reads as TGTGCCATCAAGGGGGCCACAGATACGCAGTATTTT. Residues: CAIKGATDTQYF.

The CDR3 loop reads CASSFNPPPGNTIYF. CDR3 DNA sequence: TGTGCCAGCAGCTTCAACCCCCCCCCTGGAAACACCATATATTTT. The rearrangement links TRBV7-2 to TRBJ1-3; no clear D gene. Germline V gene data show CDR1 as SGHTA and CDR2 as FQGNSA. The CDR3 is 15 amino acids. Trimming shortened V by 3 bases and J by 2 bases, and 11 bases separated the two germline ends.

CDR3 sequence reads: CASSPETGTRGYTF. The CDR3 DNA is TGTGCCAGCAGCCCAGAGACAGGCACAAGGGGCTACACCTTC. The chain uses TRBV9 and TRBJ1-2; D may be TRBD1 (6 bases). V gave up 4 bases and J gave up 8 bases, with 18 bases separating them. Germline V gene sequence: CDR1 SGDLS, CDR2 YYNGEE. This CDR3 comprises 14 residues.

The V gene is TRBV2, the J gene TRBJ1-3; TRBD1 matches 9 bases. The CDR3 runs to 15 residues. Trimming cost V 4 bases and J 4 bases; bases outside gene matches: 5. Germline values: CDR1 SNHLY, CDR2 FYNNEI. CDR3 region: CASSVGTGTGNTIYF. CDR3 sequence (DNA): TGTGCCAGCAGTGTTGGGACAGGGACGGGAAACACCATATATTTT.

This chain joins TRBV5-1 and TRBJ2-7, with 9 bases that match TRBD2. The V segment lost 4 bases and the J segment 0 bases; nucleotides outside the gene matches: 8. Germline V gives CDR1 SGHRS, CDR2 YFSETQ. The CDR3 is 16 amino acids. In nucleotides, the CDR3 is TGCGCCAGCAGCCCCCGGGGTAGCGGGGGCTCCTACGAGCAGTACTTC. It specifies CASSPRGSGGSYEQYF.

The chain carries TRBV5-1 and TRBJ2-5; no definite D call. The CDR3 loop spans 13 amino acids. Germline CDR1 is SGHRS and CDR2 is YFSETQ. V lost 0 bases and J lost 2, with 5 bases in between. The CDR3 loop is CASSLEGQETQYF. CDR3 nucleotides: TGCGCCAGCAGCTTGGAGGGACAAGAGACCCAGTACTTC.

This clone showed up just once. CDR3 loop: CASSGHGYNEQFF. The CDR3 coding sequence is TGTGCCAGCAGTGGACACGGATACAATGAGCAGTTCTTC. The gene calls are TRBV25-1 and TRBJ2-1; no definite D call. V was pared by 4 bases and J by 4 bases, with 8 bases between. In germline, CDR1 is MGHDK, CDR2 SYGVNS. The CDR3 is made up of 13 amino acids.

The gene calls are TRBV2 and TRBJ2-4; possibly TRBD2 for D (5 bases). This CDR3 is built from 14 residues. Germline V gene lookup returns CDR1 SNHLY and CDR2 FYNNEI. Between the trimmed V and J ends, which lost 8 bases and 0 bases, there was a span of 11 bases. In DNA, the CDR3 is TGTGCCAGCGAAGGTGGAGGAGCCAAAAACATTCAGTACTTC. Residues: CASEGGGAKNIQYF.